A single sample gave rise to the 26 T cell receptor beta chains below, sequenced in a study of blood T cells in healthy people across ages. Next came a second PCR, run for about 6 to 11 cycles, which used a sample-barcoded 5' primer along with a J-beta primer mix. TCRdb independently ran MiXCR on the 5' RACE reads; one entry per CDR3 protein. The profile covers over a million distinct CDR3 sequences, with roughly 45% appearing a single time and 15% to 20% taken by the ten largest. Input material: blood. All receptors come from a woman aged 60-70 years in good health.

The chain joins TRBV29-1 to TRBJ2-7; 8 nucleotides match TRBD2. Per the germline V gene, CDR1 is SQVTM and CDR2 is ANQGSEA. J was trimmed by 6 bases and V by 5 bases; bases with no gene match: 3. The CDR3 is made up of 11 amino acids. Written as DNA, the CDR3 is TGCAGCGTTCGGACTAGCAGCGAGCAGTACTTC. Its translation is CSVRTSSEQYF.

This clonotype was picked up a small number of times. V and J are TRBV13 and TRBJ2-4; 10 positions agree with TRBD1. The J call is uncertain, as TRBJ2-7 better fits the DNA end. The germline V gene has CDR1 PRHDT and CDR2 FYEKMQ (reference sequence). The CDR3 contains 16 residues. CDR3 bases: TGTGCCAGCAGCTTCCCTGACAGGGGGCCACCCTACGAGCAGTACTTC. Its protein product is CASSFPDRGPPYEQYF.

This clonotype showed up just a few times. The chain couples TRBV7-7 to TRBJ2-1, with 8 bases aligning to TRBD2. Germline V gives CDR1 SSHAT, CDR2 FNYEAQ (reference sequence). Unmatched junction bases numbered 5, after V lost 0 bases and J lost 7 bases. The length of the CDR3 is 15 residues. The CDR3 here is CASSLASGVGNEQFF. DNA of the CDR3: TGTGCCAGCAGCTTAGCTAGCGGGGTGGGGAATGAGCAGTTCTTC. The full variable domain, completed using reference TRBV7-7 and TRBJ2-1, is GAGVSQSPRYKVTKRGQDVTLRCDPISSHATLYWYQQALGQGPEFLTYFNYEAQPDKSGLPSDRFSAERPEGSISTLTIQRTEQRDSAMYRCASSLASGVGNEQFFGPGTRLTVL.

This chain links TRBV2 with TRBJ2-2; D ambiguous. The length of the CDR3 is 13 residues. CDR1 and CDR2 from the germline V gene are SNHLY and FYNNEI. The germline V and J ends were trimmed by 3 bases and 7 bases, with 9 bases remaining between them. In DNA, the CDR3 is TGTGCCAGCAGTGAGATCGGGCACGGGGAGCTGTTTTTT. Translating it yields CASSEIGHGELFF.

Only a few counts were recorded for this clonotype. The chain couples TRBV6-5 to TRBJ2-3, with 13 bases that match TRBD2. CDR3 length equals 16 residues. V trimming: 5 bases; J trimming: 14 bases; junction bases outside the gene matches: 16. From germline, CDR1 is MNHEY and CDR2 SVGAGI. The CDR3, as DNA: TGTGCCAGCAGTCCGGACGGACTAGCGGGAGCGAAAAAACTGTATTTT. This encodes CASSPDGLAGAKKLYF.

This clonotype turned up a few times. This chain connects TRBV27 to TRBJ2-7, with 7 bases fitting TRBD1. The CDR3 covers 14 residues. Looked up from germline, CDR1 is MNHEY and CDR2 is SMNVEV (reference sequence). V shed 5 bases and J 2 bases; nucleotides not matched to a gene: 6. The CDR3 DNA reads TGTGCCAGCAGTAACAGGGGTACCCCCTACGAGCAGTACTTC. Translating it yields CASSNRGTPYEQYF.

The chain links TRBV5-1 to TRBJ2-3; 10 positions agree with TRBD1. Per germline, CDR1 SGHRS and CDR2 YFSETQ. V shed 0 bases and J 5 bases; nucleotides not matched to a gene: 6. The CDR3 runs 16 residues. CDR3 region: CASSLEGDRGRDTQYF. In nucleotides, the CDR3 is TGCGCCAGCAGCTTGGAAGGGGACAGGGGTAGAGATACGCAGTATTTT. The whole variable domain, remainder taken from reference TRBV5-1 and TRBJ2-3, is KAGVTQTPRYLIKTRGQQVTLSCSPISGHRSVSWYQQTPGQGLQFLFEYFSETQRNKGNFPGRFSGRQFSNSRSEMNVSTLELGDSALYLCASSLEGDRGRDTQYFGPGTRLTVL.

The rearrangement joins TRBV29-1 to TRBJ2-2; TRBD2 agrees at 9 bases. This CDR3 contains 13 residues. V shed 7 bases, J shed 5 bases, and the junction held 5 bases outside the gene matches. Germline loops: CDR1 SQVTM, CDR2 ANQGSEA. CDR3 bases: TGCAGCGCGGGACTAGCTCTAACCGGGGAGCTGTTTTTT. This gives the protein CSAGLALTGELFF.

This clonotype was recorded many times. The chain uses TRBV5-1 and TRBJ2-5; the D gene could be TRBD1 or TRBD2 (5 bases each). The CDR3 is 14 amino acids. From germline, CDR1 is SGHRS and CDR2 YFSETQ. V lost 7 bases and J lost 1, with 14 bases in between. The CDR3, as DNA: TGCGCCAGCTCCCTCGGGGCAGCCCAAGAGACCCAGTACTTC. It encodes CASSLGAAQETQYF.

The J gene is TRBJ2-3, the V gene TRBV19; 8 bases are shared with TRBD2. Germline CDR1 and CDR2: LNHDA and SQIVND (reference sequence). CDR3 length equals 14 residues. V lost 4 bases to trimming and J lost 6 bases; unmatched junction nucleotides: 6. The CDR3 nucleotides read TGTGCCAGTAGTAAGACTAGCGCTGGGGATACGCAGTATTTT. Protein sequence: CASSKTSAGDTQYF. Complete variable domain (other parts from reference TRBV19 and TRBJ2-3): DGGITQSPKYLFRKEGQNVTLSCEQNLNHDAMYWYRQDPGQGLRLIYYSQIVNDFQKGDIAEGYSVSREKKESFPLTVTSAQKNPTAFYLCASSKTSAGDTQYFGPGTRLTVL.

The rearrangement joins TRBV2 to TRBJ2-3, with 8 bases fitting TRBD2. This CDR3 is built from 16 residues. Germline trimming cut 3 bases from V and 6 bases from J; bases unmatched to any gene: 11. From germline, CDR1 is SNHLY and CDR2 FYNNEI. CDR3 nucleotides: TGTGCCAGCAGTGATCAAGTGCTAGCGGGTGTGGATACGCAGTATTTT. Its translation is CASSDQVLAGVDTQYF.

V gene TRBV18 combines with J gene TRBJ2-5; maybe TRBD1 (6 bases). Trimming cost V 4 bases and J 3 bases, with 9 bases left between them. Germline lookup yields CDR1 KGHSH and CDR2 LQKENI. The CDR3 covers 13 residues. Here the CDR3 reads CASSQGVEETQYF. The DNA for the CDR3 is TGTGCCAGCTCACAGGGGGTGGAAGAGACCCAGTACTTC.

The chain joins TRBV27 to TRBJ2-5; D unclear. Germline loops: CDR1 MNHEY, CDR2 SMNVEV (reference sequence). The V gene lost 1 base and the J gene lost 2 bases, with 8 bases spanning the gap. CDR3 length equals 14 residues. CDR3 DNA: TGTGCCAGCAGTTTATTTTCTCCTCAAGAGACCCAGTACTTC. As protein: CASSLFSPQETQYF.

V and J are TRBV7-2 and TRBJ2-4, with TRBD2 matching 14 bases. The CDR3 totals 15 residues. Germline CDR1 SGHTA, CDR2 FQGNSA. V lost 1 base, J lost 7 bases, and 0 bases stayed unmatched. The DNA for the CDR3 is TGTGCCAGCAGCTTAGGACTAGCGGGAGGGAACATTCAGTACTTC. It encodes CASSLGLAGGNIQYF.

This clonotype was detected a few times. CDR3: CASGDPDKSSYEQYF. CDR3 sequence (DNA): TGTGCCAGCGGCGATCCGGACAAAAGCTCCTACGAGCAGTACTTC. The chain is built from TRBV12-3 or TRBV12-4 and TRBJ2-7; a weak D match, TRBD1 (5 bases). The CDR3 consists of 15 residues. The ends were cut back, 8 bases at V and 0 bases at J, with 17 bases in the middle.

The V call is TRBV10-3, the J call TRBJ2-5; weak D call: TRBD2 (7 bases). The tail of the sequence fits TRBJ2-7 better, so the J call may be wrong. The V gene's germline CDR1 is ENHRY and CDR2 SYGVKD. This CDR3 is 13 amino acids long. The CDR3 nucleotides read TGTGCCACACACCCGGGGGGCTTTAACGAGCAGTACTTC. Its protein is CATHPGGFNEQYF.

This clonotype was counted a few times. J is TRBJ2-1 and V is TRBV6-6; 8 nucleotides align to TRBD2. In germline, CDR1 is MNHNY, CDR2 SVGAGI (reference sequence). With V trimmed by 3 bases and J by 8 bases, 12 bases remained unmatched. The CDR3 has 16 residues. The CDR3 loop reads CASSYRVSGSIDEQFF. In DNA, the CDR3 is TGTGCCAGCAGTTATAGAGTGAGCGGGAGCATCGATGAGCAGTTCTTC.

This clonotype was picked up many times. Compared with germline, one end of the junction differs, possibly owing to a read error. V is TRBV5-1 and J is TRBJ2-1; 8 bases map to TRBD2. The CDR3 sequence is 16 residues long. The germline V gene has CDR1 SGHRS and CDR2 YFSETQ. CDR3 DNA sequence: TGTGCCAGCAGCTTAGGAAGCGGGAGCTCCTACAATGAGCAGTTCTTC. Translated, it gives CASSLGSGSSYNEQFF.

This rearrangement joins TRBV6-5 to TRBJ2-1, with a tentative D call TRBD1 (6 bases). V was trimmed by 6 bases and J by 13 bases, leaving 19 bases between them. The length of the CDR3 is 13 residues. CDR1 MNHEY and CDR2 SVGAGI come from the germline V gene. CDR3 in DNA: TGTGCCAGCAGCCCGGGACAAAAAGAGACCCAGTTCTTC. Encoded protein: CASSPGQKETQFF.

This clonotype was detected only once. Being one base from a much bigger clone, this may be a read error. This sequence joins TRBV29-1 and TRBJ1-1, with D hard to call. Germline V gene sequence: CDR1 SQVTM, CDR2 ANQGSEA. The CDR3 runs to 12 residues. The CDR3 DNA reads TGCAGCGCTAAGGCCTCGAACGCTGAAGCTTTCTTT. Translating it yields CSAKASNAEAFF.

The V and J genes are TRBV30 and TRBJ2-7; D is possibly TRBD1 or TRBD2 (5 bases each). Germline V gene sequence: CDR1 GTSNPN, CDR2 SVGIG (reference sequence). V was shortened by 4 bases and J by 4 bases, with 11 bases between the two germline ends. This CDR3 spans 12 amino acids. Here the CDR3 reads CAWMGTGYEQYF. The CDR3 coding sequence is TGTGCCTGGATGGGGACGGGATACGAGCAGTACTTC.

The rearrangement uses TRBV12-3 or TRBV12-4 and TRBJ2-4; 8 nucleotides line up with TRBD2. The CDR3 length is 14 residues. The V segment lost 7 bases and the J segment 8 bases; nucleotides outside the gene matches: 10. CDR3 protein: CASMMSGRWDIQYF. The CDR3 bases are TGTGCCAGCATGATGAGCGGGAGATGGGACATTCAGTACTTC.

The CDR3 region has the DNA TGTGCCAGCGCTCGAGACAGGGGCTCCGGCTACAATGAGCAGTTCTTC. Translated, it gives CASARDRGSGYNEQFF. This chain connects TRBV6-4 to TRBJ2-1, with TRBD1 matching 8 bases. V was clipped by 8 bases and J by 3 bases; unmatched bases: 12. CDR1 is MRHNA and CDR2 is SNTAGT in the germline V gene. This CDR3 comprises 16 residues.

The J gene is TRBJ2-5, the V gene TRBV20-1, with D perhaps TRBD2 (5 bases). The CDR3 consists of 13 residues. Germline CDR1 reads DFQATT; CDR2 reads SNEGSKA (reference sequence). CDR3: CAASRPYQETQYF. CDR3 in DNA: TGCGCAGCTAGCCGTCCTTACCAAGAGACCCAGTACTTC.

In its sample, this clonotype was seen a few times. J is TRBJ1-1 and V is TRBV25-1; D is uncertain. Germline lookup yields CDR1 MGHDK and CDR2 SYGVNS. Between the trimmed V and J ends, which lost 3 bases and 0 bases, there was a span of 8 bases. This CDR3 contains 14 residues. As DNA, the CDR3 is TGTGCCAGCAGTGAGGCAGGCGTGAACACTGAAGCTTTCTTT. Residues: CASSEAGVNTEAFF.

The chain recombines TRBV6-2 or TRBV6-3 with TRBJ2-7; D unresolved. V gave up 2 bases and J gave up 6 bases, with 11 bases separating them. The CDR3 contains 13 residues. Germline V gives CDR1 MNHEY, CDR2 SVGEGT. CDR3 residues: CASSYARLSEQYF. CDR3 sequence (DNA): TGTGCCAGCAGTTACGCCCGATTGAGCGAGCAGTACTTC.